These 4 T cell receptor beta chains came from one sample sequenced in a study of a mutant IDH1 vaccine in newly diagnosed glioma. Time point defined: week 35, safety follow-up. Mutant IDH1 20-mer peptide, at 300 ug, made up each vaccine dose, with topical imiquimod. Using immunoSEQ multiplex PCR, the repertoire was profiled, and TCRdb retains in-frame clones only, with some absent. The sample records 70,000 or so clones, 70% to 90% being singletons. These receptors have no known antigen. The specimen was PBMCs, collected from a glioma patient whose treatment included an IDH1 peptide vaccine. The receptors were gathered from a man aged 25 to 40 with glioma.

The CDR3 region is CASSPTQSYNEQFF. CDR3 sequence (DNA): TGTGCCAGCAGCCCAACCCAGTCCTACAATGAGCAGTTCTTC. The chain employs TRBV14 and TRBJ2-1; D is uncertain. The CDR3 length is 14 residues. From germline, CDR1 is SGHDN and CDR2 FVKESK. V lost 4 bases and J 1 base, leaving 8 bases between the germline ends.

The CDR3 region has the DNA TGCGCCAGCAGCTTGAGCCCCGGTGGGGAGGGCTTTGCAGATACGCAGTATTTT. Protein product: CASSLSPGGEGFADTQYF. This rearrangement joins TRBV5-1 to TRBJ2-3; 7 nucleotides agree with TRBD2. The germline V gene has CDR1 SGHRS and CDR2 YFSETQ. The CDR3 loop spans 18 amino acids. Unmatched junction bases numbered 15, after V lost 1 base and J lost 4 bases. Supplemented by reference TRBV5-1 and TRBJ2-3, the full variable domain reads KAGVTQTPRYLIKTRGQQVTLSCSPISGHRSVSWYQQTPGQGLQFLFEYFSETQRNKGNFPGRFSGRQFSNSRSEMNVSTLELGDSALYLCASSLSPGGEGFADTQYFGPGTRLTVL.

The chain combines TRBV5-1 with TRBJ2-2, with TRBD2 as a possible D gene (5 bases). The V end lost 1 base, the J end lost 0 bases, and 7 bases lay between the germline ends. Germline lookup yields CDR1 SGHRS and CDR2 YFSETQ. This CDR3 has 15 residues. The CDR3 sequence: CASSLSGANTGELFF. DNA of the CDR3: TGCGCCAGCAGCTTGTCCGGGGCGAACACCGGGGAGCTGTTTTTT.

This chain joins TRBV18 and TRBJ1-2, with a weak D call TRBD1 (6 bases). Germline V gene lookup returns CDR1 KGHSH and CDR2 LQKENI. CDR3 length equals 15 residues. Deletions cut 3 bases from V and 7 bases from J, with 18 bases between. CDR3 in DNA: TGTGCCAGCTCACCGGACAGATGGATTTCCAGTGGCTACACCTTC. Encoded protein: CASSPDRWISSGYTF.